This T cell receptor beta chain was observed in a study of OX40 agonist ivuxolimab in advanced cancers. About the research overall: Prior anti-PD-1, anti-PD-L1 or anti-CTLA-4 therapy did not bar entry, and about 40% had some.

The CDR3 length is 17 residues. Germline V gene sequence: CDR1 SGDLS, CDR2 YYNGEE. V was clipped by 0 bases and J by 0 bases; unmatched bases: 8. This table comes from immunoSEQ multiplex PCR, and its TCRdb copy is limited to in-frame clones, with some not included. Seen here are 14,000 or so clones, 82% observed once, and the top ten hold 40% to 50%. This chain joins TRBV9 and TRBJ2-7; 8 bases fit TRBD1. This specimen consisted of CD4+ or CD8+ T cells sorted from blood, obtained in a trial of the OX40 agonist ivuxolimab. This clonotype originated in an adult with an advanced solid tumor such as melanoma, head and neck, liver or kidney cancer. The CDR3 bases are TGTGCCAGCAGCGTAGGACAGGGGACCCTAGCCTCCTACGAGCAGTACTTC. This sequence encodes CASSVGQGTLASYEQYF.